This T cell receptor (beta chain) was documented in a study of T cell repertoires in cytomegalovirus infection. This clonotype was detected a few times. The antigen is not known. TCRdb re-derived calls from the reads in MiXCR, one entry per CDR3 protein. The sample has roughly 300,000 distinct CDR3 sequences, over 7.5% seen once; the top ten hold 4.3%. This CDR3 region has 14 residues. Trimming removed 1 base at V and 2 bases at J, with 9 bases between. Looked up from germline, CDR1 is MGHRA and CDR2 is YSYEKL. Study-wide findings and caveats: Ex vivo responses were dominated by HLA-C-restricted CMV-specific TCR beta clonotypes.

Sequenced input: PBMCs. This TCR was sampled from a human donor in good health (CMV status not recorded). Some clones in this sample may be carry-over from other donors' samples. The chain is built from TRBV4-1 and TRBJ2-7; D unresolved. The CDR3 reads CASSQVGQTYEQYF. The CDR3 region has the DNA TGCGCCAGCAGCCAAGTTGGGCAGACCTACGAGCAGTACTTC.